These T cell receptor beta chains were read from a single sample in a study of blood T cell repertoires in COVID-19. Measured with immunoSEQ multiplex PCR; TCRdb has only the in-frame clones, and not every one. The sample comprises tens of thousands of clones, over 60% of which are singletons, and about 7% rests with the top ten. Sequences were obtained from peripheral blood. The receptors were sampled from a man between 65 and 80 years old with acute or convalescent COVID-19. Each CDR3 is given with its conserved first and last residue. A D gene is named only where the DNA matches it firmly. Clone size is stated in some rows and not others, as once, few, many or a class when expanded.

>TRBJ2-5|.|.|TRBV5-4
CASSSGGTQETQYF
TGTGCCAGCAGCTCCGGAGGGACTCAAGAGACCCAGTACTTC
>TRBJ1-1|TRBD1|.|TRBV29-1
CSVLRQGPYTEAFF
TGCAGCGTTTTACGACAGGGGCCCTACACTGAAGCTTTCTTT
>TRBJ1-1|.|.|TRBV7-8
CASSLATLSEAFF
TGTGCCAGCAGCTTAGCGACATTGAGTGAAGCTTTCTTT
>TRBJ2-3|.|once|TRBV5-4
CASGLSTDTQYF
TGTGCCAGCGGGCTTAGCACAGATACGCAGTATTTT
>TRBJ1-2|TRBD1|.|TRBV7-2
CASSLAGDRDVGYTF
TGTGCCAGCAGCTTAGCGGGGGACAGGGACGTTGGCTACACCTTC
>TRBJ1-5|.|.|TRBV18
CASSPGATQPQHF
TGTGCCAGCTCACCAGGAGCAACTCAGCCCCAGCATTTT
>TRBJ1-1|TRBD1|once|TRBV9
CASSEYGTVNTEAFF
TGTGCCAGCAGCGAATACGGGACAGTGAACACTGAAGCTTTCTTT
>TRBJ1-3|.|.|TRBV28
CASCKRWLAGGNTIYF
TGTGCCAGCTGCAAACGGTGGTTAGCGGGCGGAAACACCATATATTTT
>TRBJ2-5|.|.|TRBV19
CASSVLGQGQETQYF
TGTGCCAGTAGTGTTCTGGGCCAGGGGCAAGAGACCCAGTACTTC
>TRBJ1-3|.|.|TRBV3-1/TRBV3-2
CASSLGVGNTIYF
TGTGCCAGCAGCTTAGGGGTTGGAAACACCATATATTTT
>TRBJ2-1|TRBD2|.|TRBV4-1
CASSPGLAGGYNEQFF
TGCGCCAGCAGCCCAGGATTAGCGGGGGGTTACAATGAGCAGTTCTTC
>TRBJ2-5|TRBD2|.|TRBV9
CASSGSGGAKTQYF
TGTGCCAGCAGCGGTAGCGGGGGGGCAAAGACCCAGTACTTC
>TRBJ1-5|.|.|TRBV29-1
CSVRQDQNQPQHF
TGCAGCGTCCGACAGGACCAAAATCAGCCCCAGCATTTT
>TRBJ1-5|.|.|TRBV24-1
CATIRTQGIRPNQPQHF
TGTGCCACCATTAGGACGCAGGGGATAAGACCCAATCAGCCCCAGCATTTT
>TRBJ1-2|TRBD1|.|TRBV6-5
CASSLSGQGFYGYTF
TGTGCCAGCAGTTTATCGGGACAGGGATTTTATGGCTACACCTTC
>TRBJ2-7|TRBD1|many|TRBV5-1
CASSRTGDYEQYF
TGCGCCAGCAGCAGGACAGGGGATTACGAGCAGTACTTC